This entry describes one T cell receptor (beta chain). The antigen is not known. Germline CDR1 reads MNHNS; CDR2 reads SASEGT. The CDR3 consists of 17 residues. The data are from a study of cytomegalovirus exposure and HLA in healthy donors. Background on the study: Among about 200 million T cells, an earlier analysis found roughly 110 million unique TCR beta sequences. Overall study results and limits: Using a false discovery rate of 0.05, a later analysis showed that 16,951 TCR beta sequences were associated with HLA alleles.

Amplification used 60 Vbeta primers and 13 Jbeta primers. Per the original data handling: In a later analysis, the count reached approximately 80 million unique TCR beta chains, with around 10 million shared. Profiled with immunoSEQ multiplex PCR; TCRdb holds only in-frame clones, not every one. D and trimming come from the DNA, and the V and J calls and clone size come from that table. This sample's clone table lists tens of thousands of clones. The sample taken for sequencing was PBMCs. The chain couples TRBV6-1 to TRBJ2-5, with D perhaps matching TRBD2 (7 bases). The J call may be in error: the DNA end matches TRBJ2-7 better. This TCR was sampled from a man between 18 and 35 years old in good health and CMV-seropositive. The CDR3 spells CASSEEGGGTPAYEQYF. CDR3 coding DNA: TGTGCCAGCAGTGAAGAAGGGGGGGGGACTCCCGCCTACGAGCAGTACTTC.